These T cell receptor beta chains were read from a single sample in a study of CD8+CD57+ T cells in acquired aplastic anemia. Each CDR3 protein is one row after TCRdb ran MiXCR on the reads. The table has 200,000 to 300,000 distinct CDR3 sequences, roughly 82% seen once. The sample was sorted CD4+, CD8+, or CD8+CD57+ T cells (not recorded which) from PBMCs. These receptors all stem from a human donor with aplastic anemia. Both conserved end residues are part of each CDR3. The D gene is left open where the match is weak. Clone size appears in some rows only: once, few, many, or a class for an expanded clone.

d_gene	v_gene	abundance	j_gene	CDR3aa	CDR3nt
-	TRBV7-2	-	TRBJ2-2	CASSEVARVDGELFF	TGTGCCAGCAGTGAAGTAGCTAGAGTGGACGGGGAGCTGTTTTTT
TRBD1	TRBV7-2	many	TRBJ2-1	CASSLQGGADYGYQFF	TGTGCCAGCAGCTTGCAAGGGGGCGCCGACTATGGCTACCAGTTCTTC
-	TRBV7-9	-	TRBJ1-2	CAQSLYTF	TGTGCCCAATCCCTCTACACCTTC
TRBD2	TRBV7-2	-	TRBJ2-2	CASSRAGTSTGEQFF	TGTGCCAGCAGCAGGGCCGGGACTAGCACAGGGGAGCAGTTTTTT
TRBD1	TRBV25-1	few	TRBJ1-2	CASTPFGQANYGYTF	TGTGCCAGCACTCCCTTCGGACAGGCTAACTATGGCTACACCTTC
-	TRBV2	-	TRBJ2-7	CASSYKRYVDYEQYF	TGTGCCAGCAGTTACAAGCGCTATGTTGACTACGAGCAGTACTTC
-	TRBV19	-	TRBJ2-1	CASSVASEGYNEQFF	TGTGCCAGTAGTGTAGCTAGCGAAGGCTACAATGAGCAGTTCTTC
-	TRBV7-2	-	TRBJ2-3	CASSSGVGRHTDTQYF	TGTGCCAGCAGCTCCGGGGTAGGGAGACACACTGATACGCAGTATTTT
-	TRBV9	once	TRBJ1-6	CASSAEGVGYEQSLHF	TGTGCCAGCAGCGCCGAGGGCGTTGGCTACGAGCAGTCCCTCCACTTT
-	TRBV7-6	-	TRBJ2-3	CASSLEGRADTEYF	TGTGCCAGCAGCTTAGAGGGAAGAGCCGATACGGAGTATTTT
-	TRBV5-1	-	TRBJ1-2	CASSLTGQGYTF	TGCGCCAGCAGCTTAACTGGACAGGGCTACACCTTC
-	TRBV9	-	TRBJ2-2	CASSPGADIGTGELFF	TGTGCCAGCAGCCCTGGAGCAGACATAGGCACTGGTGAGCTGTTTTTT